The next 2 T cell receptor beta chains were all read from a single sample in a study of identical twins. A single record per CDR3 protein comes from TCRdb applying MiXCR to the 5' RACE reads. Among 750,000 to 950,000 distinct CDR3 sequences listed, over 9% were seen once. A further study also used this sample, focusing on yellow fever vaccine responses in identical twins.

Material for sequencing was PBMCs. The receptors here all came from a woman aged 18-29 years in good health.

This clonotype was seen a few times. The chain has TRBV18 and TRBJ2-7; 11 bases fit TRBD1. Germline V gene data show CDR1 as KGHSH and CDR2 as LQKENI. This CDR3 is built from 16 residues. V shed 6 bases and J 5 bases; nucleotides not matched to a gene: 12. In nucleotides, the CDR3 is TGTGCCAGCTCCCCGAGGCCGGGACAGGGGGTAAACGAGCAGTACTTC. Its translation: CASSPRPGQGVNEQYF.

The table lists this clonotype with a few counts. V usage is TRBV25-1 and J usage is TRBJ1-6; D remains ambiguous. CDR1 MGHDK and CDR2 SYGVNS come from the germline V gene. The CDR3 is 13 residues long. With 3 bases removed from V and 10 bases from J, the gap between germline ends came to 10 bases. CDR3 DNA: TGTGCCAGCAGTGACCGCTCTGAGTCACCCCTCCACTTT. Residues: CASSDRSESPLHF.